Following are 14 T cell receptor beta chains from one sample sequenced in a study of post-analysis software for immune sequencing data. Study-level points and caveats: Among about 5 TRBV segments more frequent in patients than controls were TRBV5-6, TRBV5-1 and TRBV20-1.

Unique-molecular-identifier-tagged TCR beta cDNA libraries were used. TCRdb used MiXCR to reprocess the PCR reads, holding one entry per CDR3 protein. The sample lists under 650,000 distinct CDR3 sequences; about 44% were seen once. For these TCRs, the target antigens are not known. Sequenced: blood. These receptors all come from a girl aged 5-17 years with multiple sclerosis.

The chain joins TRBV18 to TRBJ1-3; no firm D call. CDR1 is KGHSH, CDR2 LQKENI, per germline. CDR3 length: 15 amino acids. Trimming pared 0 bases from V and 3 bases from J, leaving 9 bases between. In DNA, the CDR3 is TGTGCCAGCTCACCACCGCGGCGAAATGGAAACACCATATATTTT. Its protein product is CASSPPRRNGNTIYF.

The J gene is TRBJ2-3, the V gene TRBV9; tentative D call: TRBD2 (6 bases). The CDR3 loop spans 15 amino acids. The V end was cut by 0 bases, the J end by 2 bases, with 10 bases between. Germline loops: CDR1 SGDLS, CDR2 YYNGEE. In DNA form, the CDR3 reads TGTGCCAGCAGCGTAGGGGCGGGACCCACAGATACGCAGTATTTT. This gives the protein CASSVGAGPTDTQYF.

This clonotype was counted between two and nine times. The chain combines TRBV29-1 with TRBJ2-3, with D possibly matching TRBD1 (6 bases). CDR1 and CDR2 (germline): SQVTM, ANQGSEA. CDR3 length: 14 amino acids. Trimming removed 6 bases from V and 5 bases from J, with 18 bases in between. CDR3 nucleotide sequence: TGCAGCGTCCTGGCCCAGGGGCGAGGAGATACGCAGTATTTT. It yields the protein CSVLAQGRGDTQYF.

There are a few counts of this clonotype. This chain uses TRBV20-1 with TRBJ1-2; D gene unclear. V shed 6 bases and J shed 3 bases, with 17 bases lying between them. The CDR3 has 14 amino acids. Germline loops: CDR1 DFQATT, CDR2 SNEGSKA (reference sequence). DNA of the CDR3: TGCAGTGCCGCTTTAAGAGACGGCTACTATGGCTACACCTTC. It encodes CSAALRDGYYGYTF.

The V call is TRBV12-3 or TRBV12-4, the J call TRBJ2-7; D is unclear. V lost 6 bases to trimming and J lost 0 bases, with 9 bases between them. The CDR3 sequence is 13 residues long. In DNA form, the CDR3 reads TGTGCCAGCAGAAAGACTGACTCCTACGAGCAGTACTTC. This codes for CASRKTDSYEQYF.

This chain uses TRBV5-1 with TRBJ2-5; 8 bases agree with TRBD2. The end of the DNA is better explained by TRBJ2-7, so the J call may be wrong. The CDR3 runs to 14 residues. CDR1 and CDR2 (germline): SGHRS, YFSETQ. Here the CDR3 reads CASKLGLGAYEQYF. DNA of the CDR3: TGCGCCAGCAAATTGGGACTAGGGGCCTACGAGCAGTACTTC.

This clonotype turned up a few times. This chain joins TRBV12-3 or TRBV12-4 and TRBJ1-2; the D gene is possibly TRBD1 (5 bases). The V end was cut by 9 bases, the J end by 7 bases, with 24 bases between. The CDR3 spans 15 residues. CDR3: CASTSTTDAVSGYTF. As DNA, the CDR3 is TGTGCCAGTACATCCACGACAGATGCCGTCTCTGGCTACACCTTC.

V is TRBV29-1 and J is TRBJ1-2; D uncertain. This CDR3 region has 10 residues. The V end lost 5 bases, the J end lost 8 bases, and 9 bases lay between the germline ends. Germline V gene data show CDR1 as SQVTM and CDR2 as ANQGSEA. This chain's CDR3 is CSVTPEGYTF. CDR3 DNA: TGCAGCGTTACGCCGGAGGGCTACACCTTC.

The CDR3 spells CSVEDLGDDGDGYTF. The CDR3 coding sequence is TGCAGCGTTGAAGATCTGGGGGATGATGGGGATGGCTACACCTTC. This sequence joins TRBV29-1 and TRBJ1-2; tentatively, D is TRBD1 (5 bases). Germline CDR1 is SQVTM and CDR2 is ANQGSEA. Trimming shortened V by 0 bases and J by 6 bases, and 17 bases separated the two germline ends. CDR3 length equals 15 residues. Supplemented by reference TRBV29-1 and TRBJ1-2, the full variable domain reads SAVISQKPSRDICQRGTSLTIQCQVDSQVTMMFWYRQQPGQSLTLIATANQGSEATYESGFVIDKFPISRPNLTFSTLTVSNMSPEDSSIYLCSVEDLGDDGDGYTFGSGTRLTVV.

This clonotype has just a few counts. This chain connects TRBV20-1 to TRBJ2-5, with 8 positions matching TRBD1. Germline assignment: CDR1 DFQATT and CDR2 SNEGSKA (reference sequence). Trimming cost V 6 bases and J 1 base; bases outside gene matches: 4. The CDR3 is 13 amino acids. Written as DNA, the CDR3 is TGCAGTGCAATCACAGGGGGCCAAGAGACCCAGTACTTC. The encoded protein is CSAITGGQETQYF.

This chain links TRBV11-2 with TRBJ2-7; the D is unclear. The J call may be in error: the DNA end matches TRBJ2-5 better. Germline assignment: CDR1 SGHAT and CDR2 FQNNGV. The CDR3 extends over 15 amino acids. The CDR3 sequence is CASSLNPSSWETQYF. The CDR3, as DNA: TGTGCCAGCAGCTTAAACCCTTCCAGCTGGGAGACCCAGTACTTC.

This clonotype was detected a few times. The chain employs TRBV6-1 and TRBJ2-4, with D unresolved. Trimming stripped 4 bases from V and 0 bases from J, with 4 bases between. From germline, CDR1 is MNHNS and CDR2 SASEGT. The CDR3 extends over 13 amino acids. CDR3 sequence: CASSVEAKNIQYF. CDR3 DNA sequence: TGTGCCAGCAGTGTAGAAGCCAAAAACATTCAGTACTTC.

This clonotype was observed a handful of times. The rearrangement joins TRBV20-1 to TRBJ2-3; 12 bases are shared with TRBD2. Germline V gives CDR1 DFQATT, CDR2 SNEGSKA (reference sequence). The CDR3 is made up of 16 amino acids. J gave up 5 bases and V 3 bases, and 9 bases lay outside the gene matches. CDR3 residues: CSASLPSGGVVDTQYF. CDR3 sequence (DNA): TGCAGTGCTAGCCTTCCTAGCGGGGGGGTAGTAGATACGCAGTATTTT.

This chain links TRBV6-1 with TRBJ2-3; TRBD2 is a possible D gene (5 bases). V gave up 6 bases and J gave up 1 base, with 11 bases separating them. CDR1 and CDR2 from the germline V gene are MNHNS and SASEGT. The CDR3 covers 14 residues. The CDR3 nucleotides read TGTGCCAGCAGACTAGTACGGGGCACAGATACGCAGTATTTT. Its protein product is CASRLVRGTDTQYF.